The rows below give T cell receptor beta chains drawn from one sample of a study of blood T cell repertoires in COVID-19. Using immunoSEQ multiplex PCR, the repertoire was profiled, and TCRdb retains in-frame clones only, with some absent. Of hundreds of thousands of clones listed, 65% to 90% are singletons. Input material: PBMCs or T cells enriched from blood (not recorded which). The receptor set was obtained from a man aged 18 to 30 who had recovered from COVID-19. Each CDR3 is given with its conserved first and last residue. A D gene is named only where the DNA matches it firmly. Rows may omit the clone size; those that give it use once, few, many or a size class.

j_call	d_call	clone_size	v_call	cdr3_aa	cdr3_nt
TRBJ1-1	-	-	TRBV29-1	CSVEELGRGAEAFF	TGCAGCGTTGAAGAATTGGGACGGGGGGCTGAAGCTTTCTTT
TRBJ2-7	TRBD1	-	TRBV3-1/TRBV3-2	CASSHPGGRGEQYF	TGTGCCAGCAGCCATCCAGGGGGCAGGGGCGAGCAGTACTTC
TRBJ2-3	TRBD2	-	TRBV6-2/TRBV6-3	CASSYFLLAGVGNTQYF	TGTGCCAGCAGTTACTTTCTTCTAGCGGGAGTTGGAAATACGCAGTATTTT
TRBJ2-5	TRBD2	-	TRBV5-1	CASSFLKRGRETQYF	TGCGCCAGCAGCTTTTTAAAGCGGGGGAGGGAGACCCAGTACTTC
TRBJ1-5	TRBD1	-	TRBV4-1	CASSQEGQGMQPQHF	TGCGCCAGCAGCCAAGAGGGACAGGGAATGCAGCCCCAGCATTTT
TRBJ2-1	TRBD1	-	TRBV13	CASSLGTGIAYNEQFF	TGTGCCAGCAGCCTTGGGACAGGGATCGCCTACAATGAGCAGTTCTTC
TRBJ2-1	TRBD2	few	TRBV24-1	CATSDLALAGGSNEQFF	TGTGCCACCAGTGATTTGGCCCTAGCGGGAGGTAGCAATGAGCAGTTCTTC
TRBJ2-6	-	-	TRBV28	CASSTTGLGANVLTF	TGTGCCAGCAGTACCACAGGGCTCGGGGCCAACGTCCTGACTTTC
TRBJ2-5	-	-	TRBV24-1	CATSANGAYQETQYF	TGTGCCACCAGTGCAAACGGAGCCTACCAAGAGACCCAGTACTTC
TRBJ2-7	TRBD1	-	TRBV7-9	CASSSRDRWDEQYF	TGTGCCAGCAGCTCCCGGGACAGATGGGACGAGCAGTACTTC
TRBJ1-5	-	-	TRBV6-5	CASSYYQSNQPQHF	TGTGCCAGCAGTTACTACCAGAGCAATCAGCCCCAGCATTTT
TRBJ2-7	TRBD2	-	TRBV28	CASSQGTSGSHEQYF	TGTGCCAGCAGCCAAGGGACTAGCGGGTCTCACGAGCAGTACTTC
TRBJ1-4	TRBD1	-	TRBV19	CASSPTGVGEKLFF	TGTGCCAGTAGTCCCACAGGGGTCGGTGAAAAACTGTTTTTT
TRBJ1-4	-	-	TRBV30	CAWAEDRITNEKLFF	TGTGCCTGGGCCGAAGACAGGATAACTAATGAAAAACTGTTTTTT
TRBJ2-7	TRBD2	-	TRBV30	CAWQQGLASSYEQYF	TGTGCCTGGCAACAAGGACTAGCGAGCTCCTACGAGCAGTACTTC
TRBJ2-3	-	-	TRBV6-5	CASSSAGKTDTQYF	TGTGCCAGCAGTTCGGCAGGGAAGACAGATACGCAGTATTTT
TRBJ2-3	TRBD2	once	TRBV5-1	CASSRAGGGSTDTQYF	TGCGCCAGCAGCCGTGCCGGCGGGGGGAGCACAGATACGCAGTATTTT
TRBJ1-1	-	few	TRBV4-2	CASSQDEAVDGRGEAFF	TGTGCCAGCAGCCAAGATGAGGCAGTTGACGGACGGGGTGAAGCTTTCTTT
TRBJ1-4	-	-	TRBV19	CASKHGAKLFF	TGTGCCAGTAAACATGGAGCGAAACTGTTTTTT
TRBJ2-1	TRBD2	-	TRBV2	CASSQTGGEQFF	TGTGCCAGCAGTCAAACGGGGGGTGAGCAGTTCTTC
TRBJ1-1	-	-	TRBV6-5	CASRTGSPNTEAFF	TGTGCCAGCCGAACGGGAAGCCCTAACACTGAAGCTTTCTTT
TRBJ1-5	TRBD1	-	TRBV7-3	CASSLWGQRGNQPQHF	TGTGCCAGCAGCTTATGGGGACAGAGAGGCAATCAGCCCCAGCATTTT